This entry lists 32 T cell receptor beta chains sequenced from one sample in a study of CD8 T cells in Susac syndrome. An input of about 0.5 to 1 ug of RNA was subjected to reverse transcription using random hexamers. TCRdb used MiXCR to reprocess the immunoSEQ multiplex PCR reads, holding one entry per CDR3 protein. This sample has some 170,000 distinct CDR3 sequences, with 85% to 95% found just once. Material for sequencing was CD4+ T cells from PBMCs. These receptors were collected from a human donor in good health.

The rearrangement uses TRBV29-1 and TRBJ2-5; weak D call: TRBD2 (5 bases). Germline-derived CDR1 and CDR2 are SQVTM and ANQGSEA. Trimming pared 8 bases from V and 2 bases from J, leaving 15 bases between. This CDR3 spans 13 amino acids. The CDR3 sequence: CSSRFGDQETQYF. In DNA form, the CDR3 reads TGCAGCTCCCGGTTCGGGGATCAAGAGACCCAGTACTTC.

The J gene is TRBJ1-2, the V gene TRBV7-2; a possible D gene is TRBD1 (6 bases). In germline, CDR1 is SGHTA, CDR2 FQGNSA. This CDR3 region has 14 residues. V lost 7 bases to trimming and J lost 2 bases, with 14 bases between them. CDR3 region: CASNPGGRNYGYTF. Here the CDR3 DNA reads TGTGCCAGCAACCCGGGGGGCCGCAACTATGGCTACACCTTC.

The rearrangement uses TRBV6-5 and TRBJ2-3, with TRBD1 matching over 10 bases. Looked up from germline, CDR1 is MNHEY and CDR2 is SVGAGI. The V and J ends lost 0 bases and 3 bases, in that order; junction bases with no gene match: 3. The CDR3 is 16 residues long. CDR3 in amino acids: CASSYSGTGVTDTQYF. For the CDR3, the DNA is TGTGCCAGCAGTTACTCCGGGACAGGGGTAACAGATACGCAGTATTTT.

The table lists this clonotype with a few counts. The genes are TRBV7-2 and TRBJ1-6; D is possibly TRBD1 (5 bases). V was shortened by 4 bases and J by 7 bases, with 17 bases between the two germline ends. The germline V gene has CDR1 SGHTA and CDR2 FQGNSA. The CDR3 runs to 16 residues. The CDR3 DNA follows: TGTGCCAGCAGCTCCAGATTGGGCAGGGCGAATTCACCCCTCCACTTT. It yields the protein CASSSRLGRANSPLHF. Combining the CDR3 with reference TRBV7-2 and TRBJ1-6 gives the whole variable domain GAGVSQSPSNKVTEKGKDVELRCDPISGHTALYWYRQSLGQGLEFLIYFQGNSAPDKSGLPSDRFSAERTGGSVSTLTIQRTQQEDSAVYLCASSSRLGRANSPLHFGNGTRLTVT.

The chain recombines TRBV20-1 with TRBJ1-2, with D possibly being TRBD1 (5 bases). Germline V gene data show CDR1 as DFQATT and CDR2 as SNEGSKA (reference sequence). V shed 5 bases and J shed 2 bases, with 15 bases lying between them. The CDR3 spans 14 residues. In nucleotides, the CDR3 is TGCAGTGCTCGGAGGGGTAGCGGAAACTATGGCTACACCTTC. Its translation is CSARRGSGNYGYTF.

The rearrangement joins TRBV2 to TRBJ2-7, with unresolved D. CDR3 length: 13 residues. CDR1 is SNHLY, CDR2 FYNNEI, per germline. V lost 3 bases and J lost 2, with 8 bases in between. CDR3 sequence (DNA): TGTGCCAGCAGTGACCGGCCAACCTACGAGCAGTACTTC. Its translation: CASSDRPTYEQYF.

The chain joins TRBV5-4 to TRBJ1-6; no firm D call. The CDR3 loop spans 13 amino acids. CDR1 is SGHNT and CDR2 is YYREEE in the germline V gene (reference sequence). The ends were cut back, 4 bases at V and 8 bases at J, with 10 bases in the middle. CDR3 sequence (DNA): TGTGCCAGCAGCCCCCAGACGGATTCACCCCTCCACTTT. This translates into CASSPQTDSPLHF.

The chain recombines TRBV6-9 with TRBJ1-2, with TRBD1 matching over 7 bases. With 6 bases clipped from V and 4 bases from J, the junction kept 8 bases outside the gene matches. From germline, CDR1 is MNHGY and CDR2 SVAAGI. This CDR3 is built from 14 residues. CDR3 loop: CASRCRTGRYGYTF. The CDR3 DNA follows: TGTGCCAGCAGATGTCGGACAGGTCGCTATGGCTACACCTTC.

The CDR3 loop is CASSMYVQENTEAFF. CDR3 coding DNA: TGTGCCAGTAGTATGTACGTCCAGGAGAACACTGAAGCTTTCTTT. The genes are TRBV19 and TRBJ1-1; unclear D gene. The V gene's germline CDR1 is LNHDA and CDR2 SQIVND (reference sequence). V shed 3 bases and J shed 1 base, with 12 bases lying between them. This CDR3 has 15 amino acids.

The chain links TRBV7-3 to TRBJ1-2; possibly TRBD1 for D (5 bases). Germline-derived CDR1 and CDR2 are SGHTA and FQGTGA. V shed 5 bases and J shed 6 bases, with 13 bases lying between them. The CDR3 contains 13 residues. The CDR3 region has the DNA TGTGCCAGCAGCCAGGGTTCGGGGGATGGCTACACCTTC. Translating it yields CASSQGSGDGYTF.

The chain joins TRBV9 to TRBJ1-2; 7 bases fit TRBD1. The CDR3 length is 15 residues. V lost 4 bases, J lost 4 bases, and 10 bases stayed unmatched. Germline V gene lookup returns CDR1 SGDLS and CDR2 YYNGEE. The CDR3 bases are TGTGCCAGCAGCCTCGCGGCGCAGGGGGTCTATGGCTACACCTTC. This translates into CASSLAAQGVYGYTF.

The genes are TRBV7-2 and TRBJ1-1; no clear D. Germline CDR1 reads SGHTA; CDR2 reads FQGNSA. This CDR3 is built from 12 residues. Deletions cut 1 base from V and 7 bases from J, with 7 bases between. For the CDR3, the DNA is TGTGCCAGCAGCTTAGTTCCGAATGAAGCTTTCTTT. Protein sequence: CASSLVPNEAFF.

The chain is built from TRBV7-2 and TRBJ2-7; perhaps TRBD2 as D (5 bases). Germline V gene lookup returns CDR1 SGHTA and CDR2 FQGNSA. The CDR3 consists of 14 residues. Deletions cut 7 bases from V and 5 bases from J, with 18 bases between. CDR3 loop: CASTFSEGVNEQYF. The CDR3 DNA reads as TGTGCCAGCACCTTTAGTGAGGGAGTCAACGAGCAGTACTTC.

The chain combines TRBV5-1 with TRBJ1-5, with a tentative D call TRBD1 (6 bases). CDR1 is SGHRS, CDR2 YFSETQ, per germline. With 0 bases removed from V and 1 base from J, the gap between germline ends came to 8 bases. The CDR3 is 15 amino acids. CDR3 nucleotides: TGCGCCAGCAGCTTGGGAGGACAGAGCAATCAGCCCCAGCATTTT. It yields the protein CASSLGGQSNQPQHF.

V and J are TRBV29-1 and TRBJ1-5; 9 bases map to TRBD1. Germline CDR1 and CDR2: SQVTM and ANQGSEA. CDR3 size: 13 residues. The J segment lost 3 bases and the V segment lost 4 bases, leaving 1 base of the junction unmatched. CDR3 in amino acids: CSVGQGDNQPQHF. The CDR3 DNA is TGCAGCGTTGGACAGGGGGACAATCAGCCCCAGCATTTT.

This clonotype was counted a few times. The chain recombines TRBV7-3 with TRBJ1-1, with a possible D match to TRBD1 (6 bases). V lost 0 bases and J lost 10, with 12 bases in between. Germline CDR1 and CDR2: SGHTA and FQGTGA. This CDR3 spans 13 amino acids. CDR3 DNA sequence: TGTGCCAGCAGCTTAACCCCGACAGGCGGAGCTTTCTTT. Translating it yields CASSLTPTGGAFF.

V and J are TRBV29-1 and TRBJ2-3, with 11 nucleotides matching TRBD2. J was trimmed by 1 base and V by 7 bases; bases with no gene match: 4. The CDR3 extends over 14 amino acids. Germline CDR1 is SQVTM and CDR2 is ANQGSEA. This CDR3 reads CSAKTSGGTDTQYF. DNA of the CDR3: TGCAGCGCTAAGACTAGCGGGGGCACAGATACGCAGTATTTT.

Here the CDR3 DNA reads TGTGCCAGCAGGTCCTTGGACTCAAAGGCGTTCTTC. Encoded protein: CASRSLDSKAFF. The V gene is TRBV11-2, the J gene TRBJ2-1; D might be TRBD2 (5 bases). V lost 6 bases, J lost 15 bases, and 18 bases lay in between. This CDR3 is built from 12 residues. CDR1 is SGHAT, CDR2 FQNNGV, per germline. The complete variable domain, with remaining parts taken from reference TRBV11-2 and TRBJ2-1, reads EAGVAQSPRYKIIEKRQSVAFWCNPISGHATLYWYQQILGQGPKLLIQFQNNGVVDDSQLPKDRFSAERLKGVDSTLKIQPAKLEDSAVYLCASRSLDSKAFFGPGTRLTVL.

The J gene is TRBJ2-3, the V gene TRBV11-2; weak D call: TRBD2 (6 bases). This CDR3 region has 14 residues. The germline CDR1 and CDR2 sequences are SGHAT and FQNNGV. The V gene lost 2 bases and the J gene lost 6 bases, with 12 bases spanning the gap. The CDR3 DNA sequence: TGTGCCAGCAGCTTATCTCGGGGGAGCGATACGCAGTATTTT. Amino acids: CASSLSRGSDTQYF.

This clonotype was detected only a few times. The genes are TRBV5-6 and TRBJ2-3; either TRBD1 or TRBD2 may fit D (5 bases each). The V and J ends lost 0 bases and 5 bases respectively, with 10 bases between them. Germline V CDR1 and CDR2: SGHDT, YYEEEE. The CDR3 length is 14 residues. In DNA form, the CDR3 reads TGTGCCAGCAGCTTGGAGCTGAGGGGAGATACGCAGTATTTT. It yields the protein CASSLELRGDTQYF.

The chain recombines TRBV20-1 with TRBJ1-6, with D perhaps matching TRBD1 (5 bases). The germline gives CDR1 DFQATT, CDR2 SNEGSKA (reference sequence). V was cut by 3 bases and J by 0 bases, with 15 bases left in between. The CDR3 runs to 17 residues. In nucleotides, the CDR3 is TGCAGTGCTAGCCCCCCGGGGCCGAGCTCCTATAATTCACCCCTCCACTTT. It specifies CSASPPGPSSYNSPLHF.

This clonotype was detected only once. V gene TRBV10-3 combines with J gene TRBJ2-5; 8 bases align to TRBD1. Germline V gene data show CDR1 as ENHRY and CDR2 as SYGVKD. The CDR3 has 15 residues. V shed 8 bases and J 4 bases; nucleotides not matched to a gene: 12. DNA for the CDR3: TGTGCCATCGGTCGTGCAGGACAGGGATCAGAGACCCAGTACTTC. Translated, it gives CAIGRAGQGSETQYF.

This chain joins TRBV12-3 or TRBV12-4 and TRBJ1-5, with a tentative D call TRBD1 (5 bases). The germline V and J ends were trimmed by 6 bases and 3 bases, with 12 bases remaining between them. This CDR3 comprises 14 residues. This CDR3 is CASRQGPHNQPQHF. In DNA form, the CDR3 reads TGTGCCAGCAGGCAGGGACCGCACAATCAGCCCCAGCATTTT.

V and J are TRBV7-9 and TRBJ1-6, with D unclear. CDR1 is SEHNR and CDR2 is FQNEAQ in the germline V gene (reference sequence). The CDR3 contains 14 residues. Trimming stripped 3 bases from V and 3 bases from J, with 6 bases between. CDR3: CASSFEIYNSPLHF. CDR3 coding DNA: TGTGCCAGCAGCTTTGAGATCTATAATTCACCCCTCCACTTT.

The chain couples TRBV7-9 to TRBJ2-4; 7 bases map to TRBD1. This CDR3 contains 16 residues. The ends lost 3 bases at V and 4 bases at J; junction bases unmatched: 9. CDR1 is SEHNR, CDR2 FQNEAQ, per germline (reference sequence). CDR3: CASSFRQGMEKNIQYF. CDR3 DNA sequence: TGTGCCAGCAGCTTCCGACAGGGTATGGAAAAAAACATTCAGTACTTC.

The chain couples TRBV20-1 to TRBJ2-1; 13 bases are a match to TRBD2. The CDR3 spans 16 residues. Germline-derived CDR1 and CDR2 are DFQATT and SNEGSKA (reference sequence). V gave up 4 bases and J gave up 4 bases; unmatched junction bases: 7. In DNA, the CDR3 is TGCAGTGCTATATCTGCGGGACTAGCGGGGTACAATGAGCAGTTCTTC. Amino acids: CSAISAGLAGYNEQFF.

The chain joins TRBV3-1 to TRBJ2-7; 7 bases fit TRBD1. Germline assignment: CDR1 LGHDT and CDR2 YNNKEL (reference sequence). With 4 bases clipped from V and 4 bases from J, the junction kept 7 bases outside the gene matches. The CDR3 contains 14 residues. CDR3: CASSPRIQGYEQYF. The DNA for the CDR3 is TGTGCCAGCAGCCCCCGAATACAGGGGTACGAGCAGTACTTC.

The V and J genes are TRBV29-1 and TRBJ1-1, with 7 bases fitting TRBD1. The V gene end was trimmed by 6 bases and the J gene end by 1 base; junction bases not matched to a gene: 5. Looked up from germline, CDR1 is SQVTM and CDR2 is ANQGSEA. CDR3 length: 13 amino acids. In nucleotides, the CDR3 is TGCAGCGTGGTGGGACAGACGAACACTGAAGCTTTCTTT. It codes for CSVVGQTNTEAFF. The whole variable domain, filled in from reference TRBV29-1 and TRBJ1-1, reads SAVISQKPSRDICQRGTSLTIQCQVDSQVTMMFWYRQQPGQSLTLIATANQGSEATYESGFVIDKFPISRPNLTFSTLTVSNMSPEDSSIYLCSVVGQTNTEAFFGQGTRLTVV.

V and J are TRBV14 and TRBJ2-2; possibly TRBD1 for D (5 bases). This CDR3 spans 16 amino acids. V was shortened by 1 base and J by 2 bases, with 11 bases between the two germline ends. The germline V gene has CDR1 SGHDN and CDR2 FVKESK. The CDR3: CASSQVGRGNTGELFF. Here the CDR3 DNA reads TGTGCCAGCAGCCAAGTGGGGCGAGGAAACACCGGGGAGCTGTTTTTT.

The chain employs TRBV7-6 and TRBJ2-3; D may be TRBD1 (6 bases). Germline V gives CDR1 SGHVS, CDR2 FNYEAQ. The CDR3 is 13 amino acids. Trimming took 8 bases from V and 5 from J, leaving 14 bases between them. DNA of the CDR3: TGTGCCAGCGGGGGCCTGGTGGGAGATACGCAGTATTTT. Translating it yields CASGGLVGDTQYF.

The chain recombines TRBV4-1 with TRBJ2-5; the match to TRBD1 covers 7 bases. Germline CDR1 reads MGHRA; CDR2 reads YSYEKL. The CDR3 totals 15 residues. Trimming at V came to 1 base and at J to 0 bases, leaving 2 bases not matched to a gene. The CDR3 nucleotides read TGCGCCAGCAGCCAAGCCGACAGGGACCAAGAGACCCAGTACTTC. The encoded protein is CASSQADRDQETQYF.

The chain combines TRBV2 with TRBJ2-3; D is undetermined. Trimming removed 7 bases from V and 5 bases from J, with 7 bases in between. Per the germline V gene, CDR1 is SNHLY and CDR2 is FYNNEI. The CDR3 length is 11 residues. As DNA, the CDR3 is TGTGCCAGCAACAACAAAGATACGCAGTATTTT. Its translation is CASNNKDTQYF.